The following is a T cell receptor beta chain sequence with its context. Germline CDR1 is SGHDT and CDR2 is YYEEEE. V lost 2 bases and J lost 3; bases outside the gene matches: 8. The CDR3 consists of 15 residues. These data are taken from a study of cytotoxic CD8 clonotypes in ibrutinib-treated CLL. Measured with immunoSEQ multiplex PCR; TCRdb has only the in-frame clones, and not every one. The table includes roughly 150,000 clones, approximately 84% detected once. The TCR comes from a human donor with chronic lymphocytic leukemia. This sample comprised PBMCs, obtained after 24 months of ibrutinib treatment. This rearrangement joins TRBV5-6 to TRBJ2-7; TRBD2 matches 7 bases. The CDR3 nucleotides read TGTGCCAGCAGCTTACGGCTAGCGGAATTCTACGAGCAGTACTTC. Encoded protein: CASSLRLAEFYEQYF.